This T cell receptor (beta chain) came from a study of blood T cell repertoires in COVID-19. Study summary: From T cells, B-cell-depleted T cells, or PBMCs came the material, which was cDNA or gDNA.

Clones were read by immunoSEQ multiplex PCR, and TCRdb kept only the in-frame ones, dropping some. The table lists some 250,000 clones, roughly 80% of them singletons. CDR1 is MNHEY and CDR2 is SMNVEV in the germline V gene (reference sequence). V was clipped by 5 bases and J by 5 bases; unmatched bases: 5. The CDR3 covers 15 residues. This chain joins TRBV27 and TRBJ2-2; 10 positions match TRBD2. This clonotype was obtained from a woman under 30 with acute or convalescent COVID-19. Sequenced: peripheral blood. The CDR3 DNA reads TGTGCCAGCAGTCTTGGGACTAGCGTGACCGGGGAGCTGTTTTTT. Translation: CASSLGTSVTGELFF.